This T cell receptor beta chain derives from a study of T cells in Graves' hyperthyroidism and ophthalmopathy. Findings of the study overall: The model made its ophthalmopathy prediction, and onset followed a median roughly six months later. The authors' 13 V-J model separated ophthalmopathy from stable hyperthyroidism.

This clonotype was observed a handful of times. Its cognate antigen is unknown. A much larger clone differs by one base, so this may be a read error. CDR1 MNHNS and CDR2 SASEGT come from the germline V gene. The CDR3 runs 16 residues. When ophthalmopathy did not progress within 18 months, Graves' hyperthyroidism was considered stable. PBMCs came from less than 11 ml fresh peripheral blood. Amplified TCR beta CDR3 regions came from RNA transcripts. The HTBI set primed first-round TCR CDR3 RT-PCR. One entry per CDR3 protein results from TCRdb running MiXCR on the multiplex PCR reads. The table lists about 200,000 distinct CDR3 sequences, less than 20% of them singletons.

This rearrangement joins TRBV6-1 to TRBJ2-2; tentatively, D is TRBD1 (5 bases). This clonotype was obtained from a woman aged 50 to 65 with Graves' hyperthyroidism. Sequences were obtained from blood. The chain's CDR3 is CASRVTEPSNAGELFF. CDR3 nucleotides: TGTGCCAGCAGGGTGACAGAACCATCGAACGCCGGGGAGCTGTTTTTT.